Here is one T cell receptor beta chain with its context. Per germline, CDR1 MDHEN and CDR2 SYDVKM. Trimming took 6 bases from V and 2 from J, leaving 20 bases between them. This CDR3 has 16 amino acids. Assay used: immunoSEQ multiplex PCR; TCRdb lists only in-frame clones, some missing. The data contain 400,000 to 600,000 clones, about 96% of them singletons. The sample belongs to a study of shared clonotypes between healthy human individuals. Across the whole study: Three plates were used per donor for CD4 naive, three for CD4 memory, two for CD8 naive and one for CD8 memory.

The sequence was obtained from a woman aged 25 to 45 in good health. The chain uses TRBV28 and TRBJ2-7; a weak D match, TRBD2 (5 bases). Source material: naive CD4+ T cells sorted from blood. Subset noted: CD45RA+ positively selected. CDR3 sequence reads: CASSQERSPGPYEQYF. The CDR3 DNA follows: TGTGCCAGCAGCCAAGAGCGGTCCCCGGGTCCCTACGAGCAGTACTTC.